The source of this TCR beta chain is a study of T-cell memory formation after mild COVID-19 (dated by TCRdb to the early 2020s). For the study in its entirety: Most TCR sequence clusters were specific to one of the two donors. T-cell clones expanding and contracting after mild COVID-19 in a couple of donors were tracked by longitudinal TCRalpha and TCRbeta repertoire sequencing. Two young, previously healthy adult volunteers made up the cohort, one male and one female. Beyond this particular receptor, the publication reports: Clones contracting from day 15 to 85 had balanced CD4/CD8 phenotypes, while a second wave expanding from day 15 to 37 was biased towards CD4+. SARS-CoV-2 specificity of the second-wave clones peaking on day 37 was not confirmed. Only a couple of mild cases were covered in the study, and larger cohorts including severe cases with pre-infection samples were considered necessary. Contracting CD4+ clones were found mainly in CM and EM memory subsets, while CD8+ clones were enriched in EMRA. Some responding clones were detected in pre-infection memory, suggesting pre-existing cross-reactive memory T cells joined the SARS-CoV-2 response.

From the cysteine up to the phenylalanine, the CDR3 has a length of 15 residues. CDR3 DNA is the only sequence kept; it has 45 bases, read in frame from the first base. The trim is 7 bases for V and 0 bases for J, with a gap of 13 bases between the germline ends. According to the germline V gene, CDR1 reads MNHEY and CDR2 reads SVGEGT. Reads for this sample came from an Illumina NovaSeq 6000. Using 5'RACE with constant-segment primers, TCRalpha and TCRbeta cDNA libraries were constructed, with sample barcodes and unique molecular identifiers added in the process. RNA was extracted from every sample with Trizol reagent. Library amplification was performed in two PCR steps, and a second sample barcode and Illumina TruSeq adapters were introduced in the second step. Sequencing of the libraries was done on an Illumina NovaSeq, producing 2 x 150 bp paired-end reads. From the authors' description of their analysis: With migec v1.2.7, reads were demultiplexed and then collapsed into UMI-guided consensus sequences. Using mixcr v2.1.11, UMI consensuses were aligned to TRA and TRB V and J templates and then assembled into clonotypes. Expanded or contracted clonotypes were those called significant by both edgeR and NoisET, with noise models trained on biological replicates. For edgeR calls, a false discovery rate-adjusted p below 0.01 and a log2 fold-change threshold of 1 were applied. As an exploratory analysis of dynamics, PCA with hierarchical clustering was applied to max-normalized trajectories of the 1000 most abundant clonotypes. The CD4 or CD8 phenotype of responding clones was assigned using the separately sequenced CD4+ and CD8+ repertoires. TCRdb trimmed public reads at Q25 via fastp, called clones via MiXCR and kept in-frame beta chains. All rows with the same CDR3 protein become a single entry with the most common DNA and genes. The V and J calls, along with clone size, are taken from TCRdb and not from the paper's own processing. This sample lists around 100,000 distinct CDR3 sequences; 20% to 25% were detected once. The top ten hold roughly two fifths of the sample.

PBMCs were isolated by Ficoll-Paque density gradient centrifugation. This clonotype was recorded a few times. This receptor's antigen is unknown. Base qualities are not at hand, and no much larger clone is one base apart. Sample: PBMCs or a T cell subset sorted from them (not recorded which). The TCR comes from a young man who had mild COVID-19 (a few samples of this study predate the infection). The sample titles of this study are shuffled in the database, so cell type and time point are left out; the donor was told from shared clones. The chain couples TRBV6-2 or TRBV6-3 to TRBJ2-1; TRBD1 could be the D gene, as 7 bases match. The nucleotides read TGTGCCAGCACTGCGGGACAGAACTCCTACAATGAGCAGTTCTTC. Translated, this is CASTAGQNSYNEQFF.